This is a list of T cell receptor beta chains from one sample in a study of chemoradiotherapy in HPV16-positive cancers. Profiled with immunoSEQ multiplex PCR; TCRdb holds only in-frame clones, not every one. The sample consists of some 34,000 clones, 70% to 90% of them appearing once. Sequencing was performed on blood, taken from a patient who underwent chemoradiotherapy. Source of these receptors: a human donor with HPV-associated anogenital cancer. Both conserved end residues are part of each CDR3. The order of the fields is clone size, J gene, D gene, V gene, CDR3 DNA, CDR3 protein. D genes are given only for firm matches. Size values are once, few and many counts, or a class for expanded clones, and some rows have none.

once	TRBJ1-2	TRBD1	TRBV6-1	TGTGCCAGCAGACTGACAGGGGAGGGTGGCTACACCTTC	CASRLTGEGGYTF
NA	TRBJ2-3	NA	TRBV11-2	TGTGCCAGCAGCTTAGTAGACGGGCCCGATACGCAGTATTTT	CASSLVDGPDTQYF
NA	TRBJ2-7	TRBD1	TRBV5-1	TGCGCCAGCAGCCCGGGACAGGGTTGGGTCGAGCAGTACTTC	CASSPGQGWVEQYF
NA	TRBJ2-7	NA	TRBV19	TGTGCCAGTAGTCCGCGGGGACCCGCAGCCTACGAGCAGTACTTC	CASSPRGPAAYEQYF
NA	TRBJ1-6	NA	TRBV13	TGTGCCAGCAGTCTAAGGGCCGACTCCTATAATTCACCCCTCCACTTT	CASSLRADSYNSPLHF
once	TRBJ2-2	TRBD2	TRBV19	TGTGCCAGTAGTGTCCAACTAGCGGGGGCCTTCGTCGGGGAGCTGTTTTTT	CASSVQLAGAFVGELFF
once	TRBJ2-7	TRBD2	TRBV7-2	TGTGCCAGCAGCCCAAACGCCGGGGGGAGCGAGCAGTACTTC	CASSPNAGGSEQYF
once	TRBJ1-1	TRBD1	TRBV13	TGTGCCAGCAGCATAGTCAGGGGGCGAGGGAACACTGAAGCTTTCTTT	CASSIVRGRGNTEAFF
NA	TRBJ2-3	NA	TRBV5-1	TGCGCCAGCAGCTTTCAGGGGTGGACAGATACGCAGTATTTT	CASSFQGWTDTQYF
NA	TRBJ2-1	TRBD2	TRBV9	TGTGCCAGCAGCGTAACCCTCCGGACTAGCGCCAATGAGCAGTTCTTC	CASSVTLRTSANEQFF
NA	TRBJ1-2	TRBD1	TRBV19	TGTGCCAGTAGTTGGGTCGGACAGGGGTATGGCTACACCTTC	CASSWVGQGYGYTF
NA	TRBJ2-5	TRBD1	TRBV5-1	TGCGCCAGCAGCTTGGCTCCGGGACAGGATCAAGAGACCCAGTACTTC	CASSLAPGQDQETQYF
NA	TRBJ2-1	TRBD2	TRBV19	TGTGCCAGTAGTATGCAACTAGCGGGGGGGCGGCTGGTCAATGAGCAGTTCTTC	CASSMQLAGGRLVNEQFF
NA	TRBJ2-1	TRBD2	TRBV14	TGTGCCAGCAGCCAAGAAGTAGGACTAGCGGGGTACAATGAGCAGTTCTTC	CASSQEVGLAGYNEQFF
NA	TRBJ2-3	NA	TRBV2	TGTGCCAGCAGTGATCGCGACAGGAGCACAGATACGCAGTATTTT	CASSDRDRSTDTQYF
NA	TRBJ2-5	TRBD1	TRBV7-9	TGTGCCAGCAGCTTAAGACCCAGGGGGCCAGAGACCCAGTACTTC	CASSLRPRGPETQYF
NA	TRBJ1-1	NA	TRBV6-5	TGTGCCAGCAGTTACTCCGAATCAGGAGGGACTGAAGCTTTCTTT	CASSYSESGGTEAFF
NA	TRBJ2-1	TRBD2	TRBV13	TGTGCCAGCAGCTTAGGACTAGCGGGGGGGTTCAATGAGCAGTTCTTC	CASSLGLAGGFNEQFF
once	TRBJ2-7	NA	TRBV5-1	TGCGCCAGCAGCTTGGTATCCGGTTTTAGCTCCTACGAGCAGTACTTC	CASSLVSGFSSYEQYF
few	TRBJ2-7	TRBD1	TRBV6-6	TGTGCCAGCAGAGGGACAGGGGTGTCCGAGCAGTACTTC	CASRGTGVSEQYF
NA	TRBJ1-4	NA	TRBV9	TGTGCCAGCGGGGGAGGGAGCGTAACTAATGAAAAACTGTTTTTT	CASGGGSVTNEKLFF
NA	TRBJ1-1	NA	TRBV7-2	TGTGCCAGCAGCTTAGGGACACCGGCTGAAGCTTTCTTT	CASSLGTPAEAFF
NA	TRBJ1-2	NA	TRBV9	TGTGCCAGCAGCGTAGGCGGGGGCGGTGACTATGGCTACACCTTC	CASSVGGGGDYGYTF
NA	TRBJ2-7	TRBD1	TRBV28	TGTGCCAGCATTATGACAGGGGGCGCAGGCTACGAGCAGTACTTC	CASIMTGGAGYEQYF
once	TRBJ2-7	NA	TRBV11-3	TGTGCCAGCAGCTTCCTCACCTTGACCGAGCAGTACTTC	CASSFLTLTEQYF
NA	TRBJ2-7	TRBD1	TRBV6-6	TGTGCCAGCAGTTACCCGGGACAGGGATGGGACGAGCAGTACTTC	CASSYPGQGWDEQYF
NA	TRBJ1-5	NA	TRBV6-1	TGTGCCAGCAGTGAATCGGCAAGGGGCATTGATAAGAATCAGCCCCAGCATTTT	CASSESARGIDKNQPQHF
medium-sized	TRBJ2-3	NA	TRBV14	TGTGCCAGCAGCCCAACCGGAACCACAGATACGCAGTATTTT	CASSPTGTTDTQYF
NA	TRBJ1-1	NA	TRBV6-5	TGTGCCAGCAGTTACTCCCTCGGCCCGGGGGGGACTGAAGCTTTCTTT	CASSYSLGPGGTEAFF
once	TRBJ1-2	TRBD1	TRBV2	TGTGCCAGCAGTGGAACAGGGGGTTCGGTGGATGGCTACACCTTC	CASSGTGGSVDGYTF
once	TRBJ1-1	TRBD1	TRBV6-5	TGTGCCAGCAAATTAACAGGGGGGAGGGTTGAAGCTTTCTTT	CASKLTGGRVEAFF
NA	TRBJ2-7	TRBD1	TRBV27	TGTGCCAGCACCACAGGGGACCTATACGAGCAGTACTTC	CASTTGDLYEQYF
NA	TRBJ2-3	NA	TRBV19	TGTGCCAGTAGTATAGTCGGGGGCAACACAGATACGCAGTATTTT	CASSIVGGNTDTQYF
NA	TRBJ1-1	NA	TRBV9	TGTGCCAGCAGCGAGTGGACTACACCGGACGGCACTGAAGCTTTCTTT	CASSEWTTPDGTEAFF
NA	TRBJ1-4	TRBD1	TRBV27	TGTGCCAGCAGTTACACCGGGACAGCAGGAGAAAAACTGTTTTTT	CASSYTGTAGEKLFF
NA	TRBJ1-1	NA	TRBV19	TGTGCCAGTGGGATGGACAGGAACACTGAAGCTTTCTTT	CASGMDRNTEAFF